These 2 T cell receptor beta chains originate from one sample sequenced in a study of circulating and synovial CD4+ cells in juvenile arthritis. Data came from immunoSEQ multiplex PCR; TCRdb stores just in-frame clones and leaves some out. The table records 14,000 or so clones, approximately 83% of them present only once. The sequencing sample was made of CD4+ T cells from synovial fluid. These receptor sequences come from a human patient with juvenile idiopathic arthritis. Some clones in this sample may be carry-over from other donors' samples.

The gene calls are TRBV5-1 and TRBJ2-2; 9 bases are a match to TRBD2. After removal of 4 bases from V and 6 bases from J, the junction contained 19 bases not matched to a gene. CDR1 and CDR2 (germline): SGHRS, YFSETQ. The CDR3 is 19 amino acids. The CDR3 nucleotides read TGCGCCAGCAGCCCGGGGACAGTGGGGCTAGCGGGAATTTCCGGGGAGCTGTTTTTT. It yields the protein CASSPGTVGLAGISGELFF.

This clone was detected once. The rearrangement links TRBV7-2 to TRBJ1-2, with 9 nucleotides matching TRBD1. After removal of 5 bases from V and 8 bases from J, the junction contained 12 bases not matched to a gene. The CDR3 runs to 15 residues. Germline CDR1 is SGHTA and CDR2 is FQGNSA. This chain's CDR3 is CASSGQGMGMTGYTF. The CDR3 DNA sequence: TGTGCCAGCAGCGGACAGGGGATGGGTATGACGGGCTACACCTTC.